The next 4 T cell receptor beta chains were all read from a single sample in a study of CD8 T cells in Susac syndrome. Reverse transcription of roughly 0.45 to 1 ug RNA used random hexamers. Using its own MiXCR run on the immunoSEQ multiplex PCR reads, TCRdb lists one record per CDR3 protein. The table lists 150,000 or so distinct CDR3 sequences, 85% to 95% of them singletons. The sequenced sample consisted of CD4+ T cells from PBMCs. All receptors derive from a human donor with Susac syndrome.

V is TRBV5-1 and J is TRBJ2-5; TRBD2 agrees at 11 bases. J lost 7 bases, V lost 3 bases, and 5 bases had no gene match. The CDR3 covers 14 residues. Per germline, CDR1 SGHRS and CDR2 YFSETQ. CDR3 protein: CASSWGTSGRTQYF. CDR3 nucleotides: TGCGCCAGCAGCTGGGGGACTAGCGGTCGGACCCAGTACTTC. The variable domain in full, with the rest retrieved from reference TRBV5-1 and TRBJ2-5, is KAGVTQTPRYLIKTRGQQVTLSCSPISGHRSVSWYQQTPGQGLQFLFEYFSETQRNKGNFPGRFSGRQFSNSRSEMNVSTLELGDSALYLCASSWGTSGRTQYFGPGTRLLVL.

The chain is built from TRBV24-1 and TRBJ1-1; 9 bases agree with TRBD1. With V trimmed by 7 bases and J by 1 base, 0 bases remained unmatched. The CDR3 length is 13 residues. Germline V gives CDR1 KGHDR, CDR2 SFDVKD. CDR3 sequence reads: CATRQGANTEAFF. CDR3 nucleotides: TGTGCCACCAGACAGGGGGCGAACACTGAAGCTTTCTTT.

V gene TRBV25-1 combines with J gene TRBJ1-1; 11 nucleotides line up with TRBD1. The germline gives CDR1 MGHDK, CDR2 SYGVNS. V trimming: 4 bases; J trimming: 7 bases; junction bases outside the gene matches: 8. The CDR3 length is 15 residues. The CDR3 DNA follows: TGTGCCAGCAGTGGGATCGGACAGGGGGCTGATGAAGCTTTCTTT. Encoded protein: CASSGIGQGADEAFF.

The chain has TRBV29-1 and TRBJ1-1; maybe TRBD1 (5 bases). With 7 bases removed from V and 3 bases from J, the gap between germline ends came to 15 bases. The germline CDR1 and CDR2 sequences are SQVTM and ANQGSEA. The CDR3 totals 13 residues. The CDR3 sequence is CSAEEQGDTEAFF. The CDR3 coding sequence is TGCAGCGCCGAGGAGCAGGGCGACACTGAAGCTTTCTTT.